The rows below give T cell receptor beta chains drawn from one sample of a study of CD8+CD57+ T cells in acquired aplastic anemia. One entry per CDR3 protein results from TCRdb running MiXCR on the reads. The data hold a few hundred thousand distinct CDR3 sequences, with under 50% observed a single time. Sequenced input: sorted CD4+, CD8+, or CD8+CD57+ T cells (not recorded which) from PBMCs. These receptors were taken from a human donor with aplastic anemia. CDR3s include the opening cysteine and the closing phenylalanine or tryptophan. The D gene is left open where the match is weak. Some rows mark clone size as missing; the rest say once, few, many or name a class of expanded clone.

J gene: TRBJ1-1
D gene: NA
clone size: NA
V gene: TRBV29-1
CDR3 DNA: TGCAGCGTTGCCGGCGGGAACACTGAAGCTTTCTTT
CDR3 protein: CSVAGGNTEAFF

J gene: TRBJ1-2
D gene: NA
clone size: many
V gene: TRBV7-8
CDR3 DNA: TGTGCCAGCAGCCCCCGGACAGACGCGACGGTTTTCTATGGCTACACCTTC
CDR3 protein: CASSPRTDATVFYGYTF

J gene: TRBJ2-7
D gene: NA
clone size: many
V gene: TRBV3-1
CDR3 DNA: TGTGCCAGCAGCCAAGAGCAGAGCAGCTCCTACGAGCAGTACTTC
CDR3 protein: CASSQEQSSSYEQYF

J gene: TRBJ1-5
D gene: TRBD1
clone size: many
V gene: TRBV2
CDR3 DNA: TGTGCCAGCAGCTTCGGGACAGGGGGGCTTCAGCCCCAGCATTTT
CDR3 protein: CASSFGTGGLQPQHF

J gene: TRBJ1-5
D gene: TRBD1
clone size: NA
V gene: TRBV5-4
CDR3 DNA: TGTGCCAGCAGCCCAGGAGACAGGGTGGGCAATCAGCCCCAGCATTTT
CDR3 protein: CASSPGDRVGNQPQHF

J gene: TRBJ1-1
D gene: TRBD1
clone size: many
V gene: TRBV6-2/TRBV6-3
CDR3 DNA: TGTGCCAGCAGTCCCACAGGGGGCGGTCGGGCTTTCTTT
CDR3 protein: CASSPTGGGRAFF

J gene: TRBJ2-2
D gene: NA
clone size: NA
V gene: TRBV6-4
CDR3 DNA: TGTGCCAGCAGTGAGAGGACGAACACCGGGGAGCTGTTTTTT
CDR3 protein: CASSERTNTGELFF

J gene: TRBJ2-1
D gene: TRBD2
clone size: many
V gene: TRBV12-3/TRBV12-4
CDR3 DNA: TGTGCCAGCAGCCCAAGCGGGGGGAGTTACAATGAGCAGTTCTTC
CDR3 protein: CASSPSGGSYNEQFF

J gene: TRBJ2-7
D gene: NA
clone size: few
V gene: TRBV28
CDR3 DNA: TGTGCCAGCACCAACCTGATCCCTCCCGAGCAGTACTTC
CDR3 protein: CASTNLIPPEQYF

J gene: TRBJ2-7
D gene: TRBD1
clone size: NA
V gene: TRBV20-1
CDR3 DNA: TGCAAAAGAGGACAGGTGGGCGTCGAGCAGTACTTC
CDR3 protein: CKRGQVGVEQYF

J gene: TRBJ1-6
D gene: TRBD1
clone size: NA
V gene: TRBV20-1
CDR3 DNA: TGCAGTGCCAGTAGTCTCCTCCTTGGGACAGGGAATTCACCCCTCCACTTT
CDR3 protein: CSASSLLLGTGNSPLHF

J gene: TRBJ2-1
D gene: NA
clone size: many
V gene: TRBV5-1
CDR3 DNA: TGCGCCAGCAGCTTGGTGGATGGTTATGAGCAGTTCTTC
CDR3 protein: CASSLVDGYEQFF

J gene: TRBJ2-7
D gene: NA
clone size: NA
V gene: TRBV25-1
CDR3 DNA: TGTGCCAGCGGACGGACAGACAGCTACGAGCAGTACTTC
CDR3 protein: CASGRTDSYEQYF

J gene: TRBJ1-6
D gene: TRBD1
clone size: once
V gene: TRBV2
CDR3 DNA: TGTGCCAGCAGGGGGACAGGGATGAATTCACCCCTCCACTTT
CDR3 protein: CASRGTGMNSPLHF

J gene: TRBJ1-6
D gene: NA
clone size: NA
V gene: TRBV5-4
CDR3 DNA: TGTGCCAGCAGCTTATTAGGGGCTCTCGTTAATAATTCACCCCTCCACTTT
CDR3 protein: CASSLLGALVNNSPLHF

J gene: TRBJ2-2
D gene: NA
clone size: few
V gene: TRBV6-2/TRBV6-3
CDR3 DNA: TGTGCCAGCAGACGGCGCGTCGGGGCGAACACCGGGGAGCTGTTTTTT
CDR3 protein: CASRRRVGANTGELFF

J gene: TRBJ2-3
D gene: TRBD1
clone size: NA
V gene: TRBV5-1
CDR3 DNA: TGCGCCAGCACTCCTGACAGGGGGGCTAGCACAGATACGCAGTATTTT
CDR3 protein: CASTPDRGASTDTQYF

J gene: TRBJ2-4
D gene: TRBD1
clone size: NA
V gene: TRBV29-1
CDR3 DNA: TGCAGCGTTGATCTAGGACAGGGAAACATTCAGTACTTC
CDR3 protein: CSVDLGQGNIQYF

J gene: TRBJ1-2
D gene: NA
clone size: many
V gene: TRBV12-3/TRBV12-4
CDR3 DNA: TGTGCCAGCAGTTTAGCTACAGGCAATGGCTACACCTTC
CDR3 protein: CASSLATGNGYTF

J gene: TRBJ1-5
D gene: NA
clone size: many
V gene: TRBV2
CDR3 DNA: TGTGCCAGCAGTGAAGGGGGGGCCAGGGGTGGGCATCAGCCCCAGCATTTT
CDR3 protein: CASSEGGARGGHQPQHF

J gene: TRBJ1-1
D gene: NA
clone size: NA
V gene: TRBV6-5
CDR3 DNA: TGTGCCAGCAGTTATACTTTCTTT
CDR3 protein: CASSYTFF

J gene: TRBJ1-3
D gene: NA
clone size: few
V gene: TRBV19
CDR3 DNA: TGTGCCAGCACCCACTCGACAGAACGAATCTCTGGAAACACCATATATTTT
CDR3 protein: CASTHSTERISGNTIYF

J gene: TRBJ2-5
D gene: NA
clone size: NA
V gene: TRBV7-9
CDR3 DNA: TGTGCCAGCAGCCTGTACGGTACTGGAGAGACCCAGTACTTC
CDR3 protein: CASSLYGTGETQYF

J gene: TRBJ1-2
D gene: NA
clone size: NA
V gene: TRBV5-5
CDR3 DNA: TGTGCCAGCAGCTCTGGGGGGAGCTCCTATGGCTACACCTTC
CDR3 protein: CASSSGGSSYGYTF

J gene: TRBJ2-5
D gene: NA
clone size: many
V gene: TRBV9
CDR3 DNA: TGTGCCAGCAGCGTAGGCGGAGGGCAGGAGACCCAGTACTTC
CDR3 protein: CASSVGGGQETQYF

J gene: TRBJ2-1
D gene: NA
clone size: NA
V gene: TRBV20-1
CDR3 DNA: TGCAGTGCCTCTCCAGAACAGGAAGCATACAATGAGCAGTTCTTC
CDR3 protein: CSASPEQEAYNEQFF

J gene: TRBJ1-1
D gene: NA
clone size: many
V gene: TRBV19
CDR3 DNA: TGTGCCACCCGAACCGGGAACACTGAAGCTTTCTTT
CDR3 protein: CATRTGNTEAFF

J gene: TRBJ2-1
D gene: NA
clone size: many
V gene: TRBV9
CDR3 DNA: TGTGCCAGCAGCGTAGGAACAGGGTCGTACAATGAGCAGTTCTTC
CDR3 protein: CASSVGTGSYNEQFF

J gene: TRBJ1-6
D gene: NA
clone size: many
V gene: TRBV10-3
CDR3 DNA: TGTGCCATCAGTGACCGCGAGACCTCACCCCTCCACTTT
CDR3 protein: CAISDRETSPLHF

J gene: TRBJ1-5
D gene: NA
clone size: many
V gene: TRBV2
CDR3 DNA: TGTGCCAGCAGTGAAAGCGGCAGGGTTCAGCCCCAGCATTTT
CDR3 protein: CASSESGRVQPQHF

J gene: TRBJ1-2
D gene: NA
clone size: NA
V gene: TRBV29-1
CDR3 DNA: TGCAGCGTTTCAGAATCCTTACACGGGGGGCATGGCTACACCTTC
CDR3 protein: CSVSESLHGGHGYTF

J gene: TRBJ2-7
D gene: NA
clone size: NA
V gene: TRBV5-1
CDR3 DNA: TGCGCCAGCAGCCAGTACGGGACACCCGCCTACGAGCAGTACTTC
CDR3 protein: CASSQYGTPAYEQYF

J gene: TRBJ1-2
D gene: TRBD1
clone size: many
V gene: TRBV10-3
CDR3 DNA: TGTGCCATATCGGGGGGACAGAACTATGGCTACACCTTC
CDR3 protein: CAISGGQNYGYTF

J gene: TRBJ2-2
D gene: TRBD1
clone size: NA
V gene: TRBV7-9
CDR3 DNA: TGTGCCAGCAGCTTAAGCTTGGGACAGTCGAACACCGGGGAGCTGTTTTTT
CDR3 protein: CASSLSLGQSNTGELFF

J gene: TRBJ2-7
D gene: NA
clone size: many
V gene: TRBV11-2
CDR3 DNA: TGTGCCAGCAGCCAACATGGGGGAATGCGATCCTACGAGCAGTACTTC
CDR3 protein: CASSQHGGMRSYEQYF

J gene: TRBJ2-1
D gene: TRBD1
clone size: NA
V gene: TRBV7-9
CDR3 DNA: TGTGCCAGCAGCTTAGTTTGGACAGGCAATGAGCAGTTCTTC
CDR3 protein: CASSLVWTGNEQFF

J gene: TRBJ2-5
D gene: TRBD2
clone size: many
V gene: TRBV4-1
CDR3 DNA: TGCGCCAGCAGCCAAGATGCCAAGCGGGGGACTCAAGAGACCCAGTACTTC
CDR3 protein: CASSQDAKRGTQETQYF

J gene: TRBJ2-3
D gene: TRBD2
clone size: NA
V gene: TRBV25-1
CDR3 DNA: TGTGCCAGCGGTTCTCTAGCGGGAGATACGCAGTATTTT
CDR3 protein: CASGSLAGDTQYF